This T cell receptor (beta chain) came from a study of blood T cells in healthy people across ages. Whole-study results and caveats: Observed TCR beta diversity showed a strong correlation with the percentage of naive T cells as measured by flow cytometry. It was the long-lived donors that had more naive CD4+ cells and higher diversity than aged donors.

Then a second PCR, running roughly 7 to 11 cycles, was carried out with a sample-barcoded 5' primer and a J-beta primer mix. Each cDNA molecule was tagged by a template-switch adaptor with 12 random nucleotides. TCRdb processed the 5' RACE reads anew with MiXCR; each CDR3 protein has one entry. The table includes 870,000 or so distinct CDR3 sequences, around 26% detected once. This CDR3 spans 14 amino acids. The germline V gene encodes CDR1 GTSNPN and CDR2 SVGIG (reference sequence). Trimming took 0 bases from V and 1 from J, leaving 10 bases between them. Isolation recovered at least 6.5 million PBMCs from every sample. Notes on this clonotype: Its target is unknown.

The material sequenced was blood. The rearrangement joins TRBV30 to TRBJ2-7; D is ambiguous. The receptor was isolated from an elderly woman in good health. CDR3 residues: CAWSVTSFSYEQYF. In DNA form, the CDR3 reads TGTGCCTGGAGTGTCACTTCTTTTTCCTACGAGCAGTACTTC.